The subject of this entry is one TCR beta chain. Antigen: not known. Germline CDR1 and CDR2: SGHRS and YFSETQ. V lost 4 bases and J lost 3; bases outside the gene matches: 7. The CDR3 totals 16 residues. Profiled with immunoSEQ multiplex PCR; TCRdb holds only in-frame clones, not every one. The table records around 24,000 clones, more than 75% of them present only once. This record belongs to a study of graft-versus-host responses after intestinal transplantation. About the study: Uniformly, recipients were administered anti-thymocyte globulin induction with subsequent tacrolimus and steroids for two to three years. The study's findings and limits: Declining HvG levels early post-transplant were linked to peak circulating GvH clone levels. Allografts of patients with graft-donor T cell macrochimerism showed high graft-versus-host to host-versus-graft clone ratios.

Sequencing was performed on unstimulated CD8+ T cells sorted from spleen or lymph node cells, taken before transplant. The clonotype comes from a human donor who was the organ donor for an intestinal transplant. The chain couples TRBV5-1 to TRBJ1-1, with TRBD1 matching over 12 bases. The DNA for the CDR3 is TGCGCCAGCAGCGCGGGGACAGGGGGCGTTTACACTGAAGCTTTCTTT. Encoded protein: CASSAGTGGVYTEAFF.